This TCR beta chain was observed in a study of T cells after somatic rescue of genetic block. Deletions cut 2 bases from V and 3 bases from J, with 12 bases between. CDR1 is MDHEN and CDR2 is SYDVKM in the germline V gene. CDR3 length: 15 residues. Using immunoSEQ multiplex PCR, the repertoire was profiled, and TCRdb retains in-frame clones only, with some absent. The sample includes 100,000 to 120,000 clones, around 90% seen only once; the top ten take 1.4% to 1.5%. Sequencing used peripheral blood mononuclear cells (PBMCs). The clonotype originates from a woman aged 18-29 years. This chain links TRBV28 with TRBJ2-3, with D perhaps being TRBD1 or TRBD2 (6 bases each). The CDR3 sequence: CASSLRTGATDTQYF. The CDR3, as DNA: TGTGCCAGCAGTTTAAGGACGGGGGCGACAGATACGCAGTATTTT.